The clone carrying this T cell receptor beta chain was counted many times. Its antigen is undetermined. This beta chain appears as a stray read in a library generated for alpha chains; its size is not informative. Germline V CDR1 and CDR2: SGHRS, YFSETQ. CDR3 size: 14 residues. V lost 5 bases and J lost 1, with 9 bases in between. Described time point: sample taken at primary tumor resection. Sequencing covered unsorted whole RNA taken from tumor, nontumor lung or frozen PBMC. This sample was taken from a study of spatial heterogeneity in lung cancer. Whole-study results and caveats: Tumors with more nonsynonymous mutations had more expanded intratumoral alpha and beta TCRs. Coverage of tumor T cells was estimated at around 7.7% for alpha chains and 11% to 15% for beta chains.

TCRdb reprocessed the 5' RACE reads with MiXCR, giving one entry per CDR3 protein. Of about 5,100 distinct CDR3 sequences in the sample, around 6.8% were seen once. The gene calls are TRBV5-1 and TRBJ2-2; D perhaps matches TRBD1 (5 bases). The source material was lung tumor tissue, sampled at surgery. The sequence was obtained from a female donor with early-stage non-small cell lung cancer. The CDR3 nucleotides read TGCGCCAGCAGTCGTGACAGGAACACCGGGGAGCTGTTTTTT. Amino acids: CASSRDRNTGELFF.